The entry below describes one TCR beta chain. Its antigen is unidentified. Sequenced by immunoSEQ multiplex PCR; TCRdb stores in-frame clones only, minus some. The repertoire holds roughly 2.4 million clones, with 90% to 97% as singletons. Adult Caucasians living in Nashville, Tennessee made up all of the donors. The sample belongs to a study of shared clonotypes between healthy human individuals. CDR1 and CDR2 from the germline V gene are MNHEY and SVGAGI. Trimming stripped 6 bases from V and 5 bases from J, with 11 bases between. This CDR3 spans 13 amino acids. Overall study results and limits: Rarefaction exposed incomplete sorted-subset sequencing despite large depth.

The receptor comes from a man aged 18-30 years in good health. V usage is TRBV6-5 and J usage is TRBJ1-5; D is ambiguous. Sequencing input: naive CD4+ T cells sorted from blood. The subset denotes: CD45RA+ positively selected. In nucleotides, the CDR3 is TGTGCCAGCAGCCGACGCCCCGATCAGCCCCAGCATTTT. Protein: CASSRRPDQPQHF.